This TCR beta chain was sequenced in a study of cytomegalovirus exposure and HLA in healthy donors (dated by TCRdb to 2017 to 2019). Study-wide context: According to an earlier analysis of several hundred of the donors, some 170 million T cells yielded 90 million to 130 million unique TCR beta sequences and 276 Gb of sequence data. The study aimed to test whether signatures of past pathogen exposure could be identified by cataloging public T cell receptors. Along with the approximately 700-subject first cohort, a separate validation cohort of some 130 different subjects was used. Both class I and class II loci were covered by HLA typing, at four-digit resolution. The study used immunosequencing to profile the T cell repertoires of 666 subjects and linked those repertoires to cytomegalovirus serostatus. Donor age, sex, ethnicity and CMV serostatus were compiled together with the repertoire data. To predict cytomegalovirus infection status, the study brought together high-throughput TCR immunosequencing, statistical association of individual TCRs with disease status, and machine learning. Among 350 to 400 genotyped donors of the cohort, an average of approximately 240,000 unique TCR beta nucleotide sequences were sequenced per donor, roughly 18% of them non-productive. All discovery cohort repertoires had been generated using a single sequencing platform. In a later analysis, previously published TCR beta repertoires from about 670 donors were re-analyzed and high-resolution HLA genotyping was added so that TCR occurrence patterns could be studied. Because of strong linkage in the cohort, five DR-DQ haplotypes were treated as single units for association and clustering. Rather than using new phenotypic data, the later analysis identified candidate immune exposures from TCR beta sequences and from how often those sequences occurred across donors. Typing coverage varied by locus: roughly 620-630 donors for A, B, C, DRB1 and DQB1; more than 500 for DQA1; approximately 610 for DPA1; approximately 470 for DPB1. Of the roughly 390 genotyped donors, around 81% fell in the genetic ancestry cluster associated with self-reported Caucasian donors. In a later genetic analysis, genome-wide SNP genotypes for 398 of the 666 donors were used, and that subset was treated as a discovery cohort. Around 320 gigabases of sequencing data and approximately 84 million unique TCR sequences were included in an early release covering around 650 HLA-typed donors. An earlier analysis of 587 of the donors applied high-throughput TCR beta sequencing to assess whether each TCR beta V gene segment acted as functional or pseudogenic.

Libraries were constructed by the immunoSEQ multiplex PCR assay. The multiplex PCR relied on a mix of 60 forward primers for TCR Vbeta segments and 13 reverse primers for TCR Jbeta segments. The CDR3 region of rearranged TCR beta genes was amplified from genomic DNA with a multiplex PCR assay. Amplified TCR beta libraries were sequenced as 87-base-pair reads on the Illumina HiSeq System. The study's own analysis went as follows. In a later analysis, about 80 million unique TCR beta chains were counted across the approximately 640 repertoires, and roughly 10 million of these chains were shared by at least two donors. Raw reads were error-corrected and collapsed into unique sequences with a nearest-neighbor algorithm that merged closely related sequences to remove PCR and sequencing errors. Alignment of CDR3 sequences to IMGT reference sequences was used to assign V, D and J gene segments. Each retained sequence needed at least a six-nucleotide match to both a V gene segment and a J gene segment. A rearrangement was called productive if the CDR3 had no stop codons and remained in frame with V and J, and every other rearrangement was called non-productive. Following IMGT convention, CDR3 was defined as the stretch from the second conserved V-encoded cysteine up to the conserved J-encoded phenylalanine. In an earlier analysis of more than 550 of the donors, sequences lacking an unambiguous match to a single V gene segment were excluded. In an earlier analysis of 587 of the donors, a V segment was called functional when productive rearrangements were above 56.7%, and segregating when the standard deviation between donors exceeded 5%. A statistical classification framework was built to diagnose cytomegalovirus status from the catalog of TCR beta chain sequences. V and J gene assignment, in a later analysis, came from comparing TCR nucleotide sequences with IMGT/GENE-DB human TR gene sequences. The TCRdist pipeline was used in a later analysis to assign CDR3 sequences and most-parsimonious VDJ recombination scenarios. In a later analysis, each TCR beta chain was defined by its CDR3 amino acid sequence together with its V-gene family, and reads lacking a unique V-gene family were excluded. As a way to deal with suspected cross-contamination and a sequencing artifact, a later analysis dropped 500 to 700 nucleotide sequences that were highly shared and had low generation probability. In a later analysis, a clonal expansion index was calculated for each public chain from normalized within-repertoire ranks of inferred template counts. A later analysis computed generation probabilities with a VDJ recombination model fitted to out-of-frame rearrangements, and checked the results against IGoR. A later analysis scored TCR-TCR, TCR-HLA and TCR-CMV co-occurrence with hypergeometric tests, applying a repertoire-size bias correction to TCR pairs. A later analysis estimated false discovery rates by permuting HLA or CMV assignments 20 times. A later analysis grouped co-occurring TCRs with DBSCAN, adding TCRdist sequence similarity when clustering within HLA-allele-positive subsets. Co-occurrence clustering excluded repertoires with fewer than 30,000 or more than 120,000 public chains, plus five with anomalous nucleotide sharing. Imported from immuneACCESS, the table was reduced by TCRdb to in-frame sequences with V and J called. These copies leave out some clones; in studies compared against another copy, an unresolved V gene accounts for under half, and the cause of the remainder is not known. V and J calls plus clone size are reproduced from that table; the DNA served to infer D and trimming. The sample includes around 94,000 clones, with about 74% observed a single time. Clones ranked in the top ten supply 9.6% of the sample.

General conclusions and limits of the study: Compared with equally common non-associated chains, HLA-associated TCR beta chains in a later analysis were more clonally expanded and had lower generation probabilities. According to a later analysis, TCR association rates differed among HLA loci, with DRB1 alleles showing the most associated TCRs and HLA-C alleles showing the fewest. According to the authors, the approach could potentially be generalized to other disease states and immunological phenotypes. The study listed 164 TCR beta chains as associated with cytomegalovirus. In vitro tests confirmed that a few of the cytomegalovirus-associated TCR beta chains recognize cytomegalovirus antigens. In this cohort, only TCR beta chains were sequenced, and detectable features were limited by the absence of alpha or paired-chain data. Cytomegalovirus status was reported to be diagnosed by the classifier with high specificity and sensitivity in both the original and validation cohorts. At a false discovery rate of 0.05, a later analysis linked 16,951 TCR beta sequences to specific HLA alleles. For the cohort, immune exposure information was limited to CMV serostatus. A cluster of highly shared sequence variants was judged likely to be a technical artifact of the sequencing pipeline. Some IMGT-functional V segments, including TRBV6-2 and TRBV6-3, could not be told apart with the 87-base-pair reads, so those segments were excluded. Roughly uniform sequencing depth across donors was assumed in presence/absence analyses, although this assumption may not hold. A further reported finding was that TCR beta sequences accurately predicted the HLA-A and HLA-B alleles for most subjects in the first cohort. Several of the top co-occurrence clusters appeared to be linked to parvovirus B19, influenza, CMV and Epstein-Barr virus, according to a later analysis. While some public TCRs were present in many individuals, most TCR sequences turned up only very rarely across donors. The earlier analysis of 587 of the donors excluded 15 to 20 rarely observed V segments, including chromosome 9 orphons, because counts were too low. In a later analysis, most CMV-associated TCR beta chains were found to appear HLA-restricted, with HLA associations seemingly driven largely by CMV exposure. In a later genetic analysis, fewer N-insertions in productive TCRs were reported among donors in an Asian-associated ancestry cluster than the roughly 670-donor mean. Linkage disequilibrium might explain the correlated functional status among segregating V segments, but an unknown experimental factor could not be excluded. V-gene and J-gene trimming of TCR beta chains was associated with a missense DCLRE1C variant in a later genetic analysis, and the association was replicated in an independent cohort. An earlier analysis of approximately 500 of the donors showed that most TCR beta V segments appeared in productive rearrangements either about 87% or about 30% of the time, which broadly matched IMGT annotations. When HLA alleles, especially DR and DQ, strongly co-occurred, attributing TCR associations to individual alleles was difficult. Because HLA typing was missing for some donors at each locus, association tests included only the typed subset.

This clone was detected only once. Its antigen is unknown. No base quality values were provided; no much bigger clone lies one nucleotide off. Looking up the germline V gene yields CDR1 MGHRA and CDR2 YSYEKL. Including cysteine and phenylalanine, the CDR3 has 16 amino acids. Just the 48-base CDR3 DNA is kept, in frame starting at base 1. The junction carries 23 bases between V and J, which are trimmed by 4 bases and 10 bases respectively. In total, roughly 710 healthy bone marrow donors made up the cohort. Cohort members were all nominally healthy when sampled, although unrecorded immune exposures were likely present. The donor was CMV seropositive and was included in the group of 250 to 300 seropositive cohort members. A peripheral blood sample was provided by each donor, and peripheral blood mononuclear cells were used for TCR beta sequencing. The Qiagen DNeasy Blood Extraction Kit was used to extract genomic DNA from the blood cell samples.

This receptor was identified in a male donor in good health and CMV-seropositive. In this chain, TRBV4-1 is recombined with TRBJ2-1; TRBD2 is perhaps the D gene, given 6 matching bases. Sequenced: PBMCs. The nucleotide sequence reads as follows: TGCGCCAGCAGCCTAGTCGAGATTGGGAGACGGGGGGAGCAGTTCTTC. It is translated as CASSLVEIGRRGEQFF.